Included here is one T cell receptor (beta chain) sequence, with context. Original handling: How many nucleated cells were present was estimated from reference gene primer amplification. Sequencing used immunoSEQ multiplex PCR; TCRdb keeps in-frame clones, though not all of them. V and J calls and clone size are as listed in that table; D and trimming were resolved from the DNA. The table shows 50,000 to 80,000 clones, with 65% to 80% occurring only once. This sample was included in a study of blood T cell repertoires in COVID-19. For the study at large: The origin of the acute and convalescent COVID-19 samples was the United States, Italy and Spain. In each case, the material was cDNA or gDNA derived from T cells, B-cell-depleted T cells, or PBMCs.

The CDR3 covers 18 residues. The trim removed 0 bases at V and 5 bases at J, leaving 15 bases unmatched. Germline V gene sequence: CDR1 SQVTM, CDR2 ANQGSEA. The chain has TRBV29-1 and TRBJ1-2; 10 nucleotides agree with TRBD1. The source of this sequence is a human donor in a cohort sampled during active COVID-19. Sequencing input: peripheral blood. The CDR3 sequence: CSVEDQGYRQGAGYGYTF. The CDR3 DNA reads as TGCAGCGTTGAAGATCAAGGGTATCGACAGGGGGCTGGGTATGGCTACACCTTC.